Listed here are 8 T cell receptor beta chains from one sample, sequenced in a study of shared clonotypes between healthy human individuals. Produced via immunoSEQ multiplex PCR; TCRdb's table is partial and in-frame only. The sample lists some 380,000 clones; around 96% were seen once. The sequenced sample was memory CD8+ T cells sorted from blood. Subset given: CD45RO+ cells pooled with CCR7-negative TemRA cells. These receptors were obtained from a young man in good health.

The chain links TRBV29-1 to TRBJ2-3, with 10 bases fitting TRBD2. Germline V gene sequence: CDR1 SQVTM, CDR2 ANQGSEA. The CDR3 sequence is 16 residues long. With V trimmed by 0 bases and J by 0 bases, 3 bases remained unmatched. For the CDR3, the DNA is TGCAGCGTTGAAGATACTAGCGGGACGAGCACAGATACGCAGTATTTT. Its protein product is CSVEDTSGTSTDTQYF.

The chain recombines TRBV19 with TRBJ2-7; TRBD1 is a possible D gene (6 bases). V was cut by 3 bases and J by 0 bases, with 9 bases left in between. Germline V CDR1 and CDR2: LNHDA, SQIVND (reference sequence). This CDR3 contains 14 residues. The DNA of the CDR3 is TGTGCCAGTAGTATCGTCAGGGGCTCCTACGAGCAGTACTTC. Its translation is CASSIVRGSYEQYF.

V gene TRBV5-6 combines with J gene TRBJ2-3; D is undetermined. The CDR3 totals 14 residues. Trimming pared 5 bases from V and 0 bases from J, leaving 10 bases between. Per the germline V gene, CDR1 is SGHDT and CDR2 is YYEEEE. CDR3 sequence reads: CASSTDHSTDTQYF. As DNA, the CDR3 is TGTGCCAGCAGTACAGACCATAGCACAGATACGCAGTATTTT.

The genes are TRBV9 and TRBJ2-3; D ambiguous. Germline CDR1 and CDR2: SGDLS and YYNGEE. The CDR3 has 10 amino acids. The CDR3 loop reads CRALQDTQYF. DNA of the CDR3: TGTCGGGCCCTCCAAGATACGCAGTATTTT.

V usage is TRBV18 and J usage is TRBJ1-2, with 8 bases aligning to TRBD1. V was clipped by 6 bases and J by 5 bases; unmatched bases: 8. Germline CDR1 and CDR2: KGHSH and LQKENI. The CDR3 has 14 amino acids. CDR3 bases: TGTGCCAGCTCCCTGGACAGGGAAGGATATGGCTACACCTTC. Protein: CASSLDREGYGYTF.

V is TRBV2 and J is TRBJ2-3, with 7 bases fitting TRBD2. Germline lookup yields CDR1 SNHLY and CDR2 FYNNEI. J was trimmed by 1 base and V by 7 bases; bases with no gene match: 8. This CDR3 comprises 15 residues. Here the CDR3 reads CASTKRGERTDTQYF. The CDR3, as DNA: TGTGCCAGCACAAAACGGGGGGAGCGCACAGATACGCAGTATTTT. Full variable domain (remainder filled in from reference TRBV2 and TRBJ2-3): EPEVTQTPSHQVTQMGQEVILRCVPISNHLYFYWYRQILGQKVEFLVSFYNNEISEKSEIFDDQFSVERPDGSNFTLKIRSTKLEDSAMYFCASTKRGERTDTQYFGPGTRLTVL.

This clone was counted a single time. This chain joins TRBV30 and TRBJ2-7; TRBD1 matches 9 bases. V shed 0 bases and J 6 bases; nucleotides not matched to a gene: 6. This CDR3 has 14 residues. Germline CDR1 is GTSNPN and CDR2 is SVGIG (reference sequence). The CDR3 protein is CAWSVRSTGGEQYF. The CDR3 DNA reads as TGTGCCTGGAGTGTCAGATCGACAGGGGGCGAGCAGTACTTC.

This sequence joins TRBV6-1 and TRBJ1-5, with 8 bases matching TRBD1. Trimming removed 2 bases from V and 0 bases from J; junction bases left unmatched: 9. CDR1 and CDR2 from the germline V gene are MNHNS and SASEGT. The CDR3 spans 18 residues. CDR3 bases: TGTGCCAGCAGTGAATCCGGGACAGGTCGATATAGCAATCAGCCCCAGCATTTT. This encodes CASSESGTGRYSNQPQHF.